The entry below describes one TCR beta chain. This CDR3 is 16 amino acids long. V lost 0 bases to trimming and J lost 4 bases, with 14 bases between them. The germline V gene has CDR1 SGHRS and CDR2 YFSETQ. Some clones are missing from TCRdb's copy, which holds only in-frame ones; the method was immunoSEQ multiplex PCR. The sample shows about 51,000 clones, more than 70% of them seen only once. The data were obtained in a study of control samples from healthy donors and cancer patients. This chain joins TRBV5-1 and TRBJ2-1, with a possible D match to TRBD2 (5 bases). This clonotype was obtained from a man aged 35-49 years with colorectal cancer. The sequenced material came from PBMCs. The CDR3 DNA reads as TGCGCCAGCAGCTTGGGGACTTCGGACCAGTACAATGAGCAGTTCTTC. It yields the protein CASSLGTSDQYNEQFF.